This paragraph reports one T cell receptor beta chain. The antigen is not known. The CDR3 is 14 amino acids. Trimming stripped 7 bases from V and 5 bases from J, with 16 bases between. Germline CDR1 WNHNN, CDR2 SYGVQD (reference sequence). This specimen belongs to a study of post-analysis software for immune sequencing data. Prepared libraries of TCR beta cDNA carried unique molecular identifiers. Each sample of roughly 0.95 to 10 million input T cells yielded around 500,000 cDNA molecules, so each molecule approximated one T cell. Each CDR3 protein gets one entry after TCRdb re-called the PCR reads with MiXCR. The table records 650,000 to 900,000 distinct CDR3 sequences, about 43% of them present only once. Study outcomes and limitations: Roughly 5 TRBV segments, TRBV5-6, TRBV5-1 and TRBV20-1 among them, were found more frequent in patients than controls.

The specimen was blood. The J gene is TRBJ2-3, the V gene TRBV10-1; the D is unclear. The TCR comes from a girl aged 10-17 years with multiple sclerosis. DNA of the CDR3: TGCGCCAGCACCAAGGACGTCGTCGGAGATACGCAGTATTTT. Translation: CASTKDVVGDTQYF.